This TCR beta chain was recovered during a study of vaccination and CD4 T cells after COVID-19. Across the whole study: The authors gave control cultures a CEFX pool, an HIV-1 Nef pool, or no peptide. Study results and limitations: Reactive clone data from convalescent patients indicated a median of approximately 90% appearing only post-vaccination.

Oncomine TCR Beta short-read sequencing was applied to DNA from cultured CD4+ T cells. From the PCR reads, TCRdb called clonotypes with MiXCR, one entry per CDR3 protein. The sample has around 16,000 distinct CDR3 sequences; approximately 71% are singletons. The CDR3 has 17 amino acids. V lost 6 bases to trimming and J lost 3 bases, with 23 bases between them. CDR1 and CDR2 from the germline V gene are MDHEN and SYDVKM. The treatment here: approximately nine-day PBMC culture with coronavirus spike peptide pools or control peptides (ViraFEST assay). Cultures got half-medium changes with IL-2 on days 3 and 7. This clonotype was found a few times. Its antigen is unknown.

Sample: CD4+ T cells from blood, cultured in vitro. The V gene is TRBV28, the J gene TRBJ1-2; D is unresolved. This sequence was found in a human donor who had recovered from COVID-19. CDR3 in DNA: TGTGCCAGCAGAGCCGGTACAACGGGTCTCCGACACTATGGCTACACCTTC. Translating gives CASRAGTTGLRHYGYTF.